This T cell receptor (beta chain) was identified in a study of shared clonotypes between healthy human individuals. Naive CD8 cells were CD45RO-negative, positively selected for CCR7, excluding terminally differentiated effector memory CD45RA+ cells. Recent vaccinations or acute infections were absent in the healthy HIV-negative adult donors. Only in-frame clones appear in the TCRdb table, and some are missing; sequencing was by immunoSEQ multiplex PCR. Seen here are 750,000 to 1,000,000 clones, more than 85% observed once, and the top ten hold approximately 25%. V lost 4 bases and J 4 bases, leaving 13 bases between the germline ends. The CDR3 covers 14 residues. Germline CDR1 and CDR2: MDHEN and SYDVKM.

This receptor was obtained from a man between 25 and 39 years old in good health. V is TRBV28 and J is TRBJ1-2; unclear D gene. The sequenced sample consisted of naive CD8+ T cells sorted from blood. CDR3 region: CASSSDPSSYGYTF. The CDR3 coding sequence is TGTGCCAGCAGTTCGGATCCTTCAAGCTATGGCTACACCTTC.